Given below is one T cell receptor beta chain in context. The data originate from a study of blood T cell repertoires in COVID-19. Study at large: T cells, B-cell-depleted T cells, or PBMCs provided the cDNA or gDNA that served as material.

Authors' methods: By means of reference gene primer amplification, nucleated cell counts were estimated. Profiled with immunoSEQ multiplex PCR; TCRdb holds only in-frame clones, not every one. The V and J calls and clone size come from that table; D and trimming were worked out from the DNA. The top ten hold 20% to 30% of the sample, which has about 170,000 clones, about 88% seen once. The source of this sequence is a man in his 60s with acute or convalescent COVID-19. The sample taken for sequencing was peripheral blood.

CDR3 residues: CASTYGQNEKLFF. CDR3 DNA sequence: TGTGCCAGCACCTACGGACAGAATGAAAAACTGTTTTTT. This chain connects TRBV28 to TRBJ1-4; the D gene is possibly TRBD1 (6 bases). The CDR3 is 13 residues long. V lost 7 bases to trimming and J lost 5 bases, with 11 bases between them. CDR1 and CDR2 from the germline V gene are MDHEN and SYDVKM.